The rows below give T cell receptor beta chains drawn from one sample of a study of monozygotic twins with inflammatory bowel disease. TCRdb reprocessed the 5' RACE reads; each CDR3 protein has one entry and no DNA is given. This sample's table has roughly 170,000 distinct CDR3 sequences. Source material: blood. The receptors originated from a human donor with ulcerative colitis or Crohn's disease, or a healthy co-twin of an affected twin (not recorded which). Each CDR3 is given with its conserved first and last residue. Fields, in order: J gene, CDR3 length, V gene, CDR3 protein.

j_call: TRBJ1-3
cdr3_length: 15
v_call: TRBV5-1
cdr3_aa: CASSTGQGERNTIYF

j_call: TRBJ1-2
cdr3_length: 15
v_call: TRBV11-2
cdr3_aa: CASGGSSAAGYGYTF

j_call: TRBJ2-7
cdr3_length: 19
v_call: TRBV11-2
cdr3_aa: CASSPGGGMRDRGSYEQYF

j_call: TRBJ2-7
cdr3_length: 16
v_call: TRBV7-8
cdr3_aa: CASSLASTHKPYEQYF

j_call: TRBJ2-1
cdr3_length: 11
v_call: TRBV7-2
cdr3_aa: CASSLGPGQFF

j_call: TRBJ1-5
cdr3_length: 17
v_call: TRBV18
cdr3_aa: CASSPPGTDRGNQPQHF

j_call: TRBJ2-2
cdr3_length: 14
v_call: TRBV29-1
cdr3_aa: CSVQNSGGTGELFF

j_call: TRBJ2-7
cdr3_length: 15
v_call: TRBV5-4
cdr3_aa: CASSLGGSGTYEQYF

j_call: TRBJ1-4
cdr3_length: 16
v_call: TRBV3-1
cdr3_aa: CASSPRDRHIPEKLFF

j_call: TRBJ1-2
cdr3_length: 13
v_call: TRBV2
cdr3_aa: CASRAATNYGYTF

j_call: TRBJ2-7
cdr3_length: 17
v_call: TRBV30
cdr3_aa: CAWSVDRTPRNIYEQYF

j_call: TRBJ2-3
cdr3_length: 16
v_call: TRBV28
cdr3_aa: CASIEGAQLSTDTQYF

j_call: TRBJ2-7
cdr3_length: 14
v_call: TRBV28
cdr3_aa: CASRSGMGPYEQYF

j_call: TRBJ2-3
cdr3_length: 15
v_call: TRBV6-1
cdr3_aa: CASSQGVLRRDTQYF

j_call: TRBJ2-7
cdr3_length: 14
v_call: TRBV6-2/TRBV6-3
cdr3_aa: CASNSWTSNYEQYF

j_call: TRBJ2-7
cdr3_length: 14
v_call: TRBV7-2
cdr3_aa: CASSRYELSYEQYF

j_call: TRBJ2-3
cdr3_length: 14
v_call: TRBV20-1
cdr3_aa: CSASMVVGTDTQYF

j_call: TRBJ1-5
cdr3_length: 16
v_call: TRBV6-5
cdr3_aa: CASSYSGNYSNQPQHF

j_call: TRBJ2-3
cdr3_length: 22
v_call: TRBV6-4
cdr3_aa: CASKDPPSTSGSRGIFTDTQYF

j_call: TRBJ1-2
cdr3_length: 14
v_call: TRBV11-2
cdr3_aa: CASSLEPSLYGYTF

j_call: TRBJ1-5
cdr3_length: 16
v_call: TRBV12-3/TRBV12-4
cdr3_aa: CASSWVPGRVNQPQHF

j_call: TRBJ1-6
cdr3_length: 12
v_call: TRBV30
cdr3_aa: CAWSRVGSPLHF

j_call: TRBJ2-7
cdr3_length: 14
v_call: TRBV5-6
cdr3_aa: CASSSRTGFGEQYF

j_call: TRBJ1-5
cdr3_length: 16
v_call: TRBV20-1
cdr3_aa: CSARDTLGVSNQPQHF

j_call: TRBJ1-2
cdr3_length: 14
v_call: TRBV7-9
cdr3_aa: CASSFSEPSYGYTF

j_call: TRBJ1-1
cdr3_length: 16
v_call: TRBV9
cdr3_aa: CASSPRDRIMNTEAFF

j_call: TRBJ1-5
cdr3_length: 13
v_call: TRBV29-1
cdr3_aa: CSVADRGNQPQHF

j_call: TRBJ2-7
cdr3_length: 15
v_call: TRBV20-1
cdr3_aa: CSARDGRAPSYEQYF

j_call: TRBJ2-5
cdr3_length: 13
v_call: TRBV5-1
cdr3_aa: CATSSGSAETQYF